What follows are 27 T cell receptor beta chains derived from one specimen sequenced in a study of blood T cell repertoires in COVID-19. Here immunoSEQ multiplex PCR was the method, and the copy in TCRdb shows in-frame clones only, minus some. This table holds 230,000 or so clones, 81% found once. Sequences were obtained from peripheral blood. The receptor set was obtained from a woman aged 80 or older with COVID-19, enrolled during active disease.

The genes are TRBV5-1 and TRBJ1-1; a possible D gene is TRBD1 (6 bases). V was cut by 4 bases and J by 2 bases, with 15 bases left in between. Germline V CDR1 and CDR2: SGHRS, YFSETQ. There are 15 residues in the CDR3. CDR3 amino acids: CASSGGQTYNTEAFF. DNA of the CDR3: TGCGCCAGCAGCGGAGGACAGACCTACAACACTGAAGCTTTCTTT.

V gene TRBV9 combines with J gene TRBJ1-4; 7 nucleotides line up with TRBD1. The CDR3 has 16 amino acids. Trimming at V came to 4 bases and at J to 4 bases, leaving 10 bases not matched to a gene. Germline CDR1 is SGDLS and CDR2 is YYNGEE. The DNA of the CDR3 is TGTGCCAGCAGCCCAAACAGGGGAAAGTATAATGAAAAACTGTTTTTT. It encodes CASSPNRGKYNEKLFF.

This rearrangement joins TRBV27 to TRBJ2-7, with TRBD2 matching over 9 bases. Trimming took 5 bases from V and 3 from J; bases not matched to a gene: 8. Germline loops: CDR1 MNHEY, CDR2 SMNVEV (reference sequence). The CDR3 is 15 residues long. CDR3 nucleotide sequence: TGTGCCAGCAGTCGGACAACTAGCGGGCTCTACGAGCAGTACTTC. This sequence encodes CASSRTTSGLYEQYF.

In this sample, this clone turned up once. This chain connects TRBV3-1 (or the pseudogene TRBV3-2) to TRBJ1-6; 11 nucleotides agree with TRBD1. The length of the CDR3 is 17 residues. CDR1 is LGHDT, CDR2 YNNKEL, per germline (reference sequence). The J segment lost 3 bases and the V segment lost 5 bases, leaving 6 bases of the junction unmatched. The CDR3 DNA reads as TGTGCCAGCAGCTCCCGGACAGGGGGCTTCTATAATTCACCCCTCCACTTT. Protein sequence: CASSSRTGGFYNSPLHF.

The V gene is TRBV19, the J gene TRBJ1-6; D possibly corresponds to TRBD1 (6 bases). Germline-derived CDR1 and CDR2 are LNHDA and SQIVND (reference sequence). The CDR3 is 14 residues long. Trimming stripped 7 bases from V and 10 bases from J, with 17 bases between. CDR3 loop: CASTLGGGQSPLHF. The CDR3 coding sequence is TGTGCCAGTACCTTAGGGGGAGGGCAATCACCCCTCCACTTT.

This clone was observed a handful of times. The chain links TRBV6-6 to TRBJ2-7, with a tentative D call TRBD2 (6 bases). Germline assignment: CDR1 MNHNY and CDR2 SVGAGI (reference sequence). The CDR3 contains 14 residues. V was cut by 2 bases and J by 6 bases, with 14 bases left in between. The CDR3 DNA reads as TGTGCCAGCAGTTACAGCGGGCCTCCGTCCGAGCAGTACTTC. The encoded protein is CASSYSGPPSEQYF.

Only one count was recorded for this clone. The chain links TRBV6-6 to TRBJ2-1; 13 nucleotides match TRBD2. The CDR3 sequence is 16 residues long. V was pared by 5 bases and J by 7 bases, with 8 bases of the junction left unmatched. Germline CDR1 is MNHNY and CDR2 is SVGAGI (reference sequence). CDR3 nucleotides: TGTGCCAGCAGTCCCCCCGGGACTAGCGGGATAAATGAGCAGTTCTTC. It yields the protein CASSPPGTSGINEQFF.

The rearrangement uses TRBV6-2 or TRBV6-3 and TRBJ1-6, with TRBD1 identical over 8 bases. The ends lost 4 bases at V and 8 bases at J; junction bases unmatched: 7. Germline V gene data show CDR1 as MNHEY and CDR2 as SVGEGT. The CDR3 sequence is 15 residues long. The CDR3 is CASSSRTGWDSPLHF. The CDR3 DNA follows: TGTGCCAGCAGTTCTCGGACAGGGTGGGATTCACCCCTCCACTTT.

The chain joins TRBV28 to TRBJ1-2, with D hard to call. Trimming removed 2 bases from V and 4 bases from J, with 11 bases in between. From germline, CDR1 is MDHEN and CDR2 SYDVKM. The CDR3 is 14 amino acids. CDR3 in DNA: TGTGCCAGCAGTTTACCAGGCGTCAGCTATGGCTACACCTTC. Its translation: CASSLPGVSYGYTF.

This clone was recorded many times. The chain employs TRBV7-2 and TRBJ1-6, with 10 bases lining up with TRBD1. In germline, CDR1 is SGHTA, CDR2 FQGNSA. This CDR3 has 16 residues. The V segment lost 2 bases and the J segment 9 bases; nucleotides outside the gene matches: 7. CDR3 nucleotides: TGTGCCAGCAGCTTAATGGGGACAGGGGAACGTTCACCCCTCCACTTT. Its protein is CASSLMGTGERSPLHF.

This chain uses TRBV20-1 with TRBJ2-7; D perhaps matches TRBD1 (6 bases). The germline CDR1 and CDR2 sequences are DFQATT and SNEGSKA (reference sequence). Trimming took 4 bases from V and 7 from J, leaving 11 bases between them. The CDR3 covers 11 residues. The CDR3 spells CSATNRAEQYF. As DNA, the CDR3 is TGCAGTGCTACTAACAGGGCTGAGCAGTACTTC.

V is TRBV4-1 and J is TRBJ2-3; tentative D call: TRBD2 (6 bases). V dropped 0 bases and J dropped 2 bases, with 9 bases sitting between them. This CDR3 is built from 15 residues. CDR1 is MGHRA and CDR2 is YSYEKL in the germline V gene. The chain's CDR3 is CASSQEEGTTDTQYF. The CDR3 DNA is TGCGCCAGCAGCCAAGAGGAGGGGACCACAGATACGCAGTATTTT.

This clone occurred once. This chain connects TRBV7-2 to TRBJ2-7; 7 bases fit TRBD2. CDR3 length: 15 amino acids. Germline assignment: CDR1 SGHTA and CDR2 FQGNSA. V shed 5 bases and J 0 bases; nucleotides not matched to a gene: 7. CDR3 sequence reads: CASSKWGGSSYEQYF. DNA of the CDR3: TGTGCCAGCAGCAAATGGGGGGGGAGCTCCTACGAGCAGTACTTC.

This sequence joins TRBV7-3 and TRBJ2-1, with 10 bases lining up with TRBD2. The CDR3 loop spans 13 amino acids. Germline CDR1 SGHTA, CDR2 FQGTGA. Trimming removed 4 bases from V and 10 bases from J; junction bases left unmatched: 4. CDR3 loop: CASSSQGLAEQFF. The CDR3, as DNA: TGTGCCAGCAGCTCACAGGGACTAGCGGAGCAGTTCTTC.

The chain carries TRBV6-5 and TRBJ1-5; weak D call: TRBD1 (5 bases). Germline CDR1 and CDR2: MNHEY and SVGAGI. V lost 4 bases and J lost 7, with 17 bases in between. CDR3 length: 15 amino acids. Here the CDR3 DNA reads TGTGCCAGCAGTTTAACCGGCAGGGTTGGACAGCCCCAGCATTTT. It codes for CASSLTGRVGQPQHF.

The chain recombines TRBV27 with TRBJ1-4; TRBD1 agrees at 9 bases. The CDR3 has 14 amino acids. Trimming at V came to 7 bases and at J to 8 bases, leaving 8 bases not matched to a gene. Germline values: CDR1 MNHEY, CDR2 SMNVEV (reference sequence). CDR3 sequence: CASTRTGAGEKLFF. The CDR3 nucleotides read TGTGCCAGCACCCGGACAGGGGCAGGGGAAAAACTGTTTTTT.

The chain recombines TRBV7-9 with TRBJ2-1; D is ambiguous. The CDR3 runs to 12 residues. V gave up 1 base and J gave up 6 bases, with 4 bases separating them. Germline CDR1 and CDR2: SEHNR and FQNEAQ (reference sequence). The CDR3 region has the DNA TGTGCCAGCAGCTTAGTCCGCAATGAGCAGTTCTTC. It specifies CASSLVRNEQFF.

The chain is built from TRBV9 and TRBJ2-5, with unresolved D. CDR1 and CDR2 from the germline V gene are SGDLS and YYNGEE. The CDR3 loop spans 15 amino acids. V lost 0 bases to trimming and J lost 4 bases, with 13 bases between them. The CDR3 is CASSVVAAPGETQYF. The CDR3 DNA sequence: TGTGCCAGCAGCGTAGTGGCGGCGCCGGGAGAGACCCAGTACTTC.

The V call is TRBV6-5, the J call TRBJ2-2, with 9 bases aligning to TRBD1. CDR1 is MNHEY, CDR2 SVGAGI, per germline. The CDR3 extends over 15 amino acids. Trimming cost V 5 bases and J 7 bases; bases outside gene matches: 8. This chain's CDR3 is CASSTIQGAGGELFF. CDR3 coding DNA: TGTGCCAGCAGTACTATACAGGGGGCAGGCGGGGAGCTGTTTTTT.

V gene TRBV2 combines with J gene TRBJ1-4; D remains unclear. Germline CDR1 and CDR2: SNHLY and FYNNEI. CDR3 length equals 16 residues. Trimming stripped 6 bases from V and 4 bases from J, with 18 bases between. CDR3 coding DNA: TGTGCCAGCAGCCGACTTCAACCGGGATATAATGAAAAACTGTTTTTT. This sequence encodes CASSRLQPGYNEKLFF.

The rearrangement links TRBV5-1 to TRBJ2-1, with TRBD1 identical over 8 bases. Trimming at V came to 4 bases and at J to 5 bases, leaving 5 bases not matched to a gene. This CDR3 has 14 amino acids. Germline CDR1 reads SGHRS; CDR2 reads YFSETQ. The CDR3 DNA sequence: TGCGCCAGCAGCCCGACAGGGGCGGACAATGAGCAGTTCTTC. Protein product: CASSPTGADNEQFF.

V usage is TRBV2 and J usage is TRBJ1-5; D is undetermined. The V gene lost 7 bases and the J gene lost 0 bases, with 10 bases spanning the gap. Germline-derived CDR1 and CDR2 are SNHLY and FYNNEI. CDR3 length: 14 residues. In DNA, the CDR3 is TGTGCCAGCAAGCGAGGAGATAGCAATCAGCCCCAGCATTTT. This encodes CASKRGDSNQPQHF. Full variable domain (outside the CDR3, taken from reference TRBV2 and TRBJ1-5): EPEVTQTPSHQVTQMGQEVILRCVPISNHLYFYWYRQILGQKVEFLVSFYNNEISEKSEIFDDQFSVERPDGSNFTLKIRSTKLEDSAMYFCASKRGDSNQPQHFGDGTRLSIL.

This clone was detected only a few times. The V call is TRBV10-3, the J call TRBJ1-2; D is undetermined. This CDR3 has 13 amino acids. V lost 7 bases, J lost 6 bases, and 15 bases lay in between. Looked up from germline, CDR1 is ENHRY and CDR2 is SYGVKD. CDR3 sequence (DNA): TGTGCCATCAAAGAGGGCGGATCCGATGGCTACACCTTC. Its translation: CAIKEGGSDGYTF.

The genes are TRBV7-2 and TRBJ1-3; 7 bases line up with TRBD1. The trim removed 4 bases at V and 3 bases at J, leaving 0 bases unmatched. In germline, CDR1 is SGHTA, CDR2 FQGNSA. This CDR3 comprises 13 residues. The CDR3 loop reads CASSWDSGNTIYF. The CDR3 nucleotides are TGTGCCAGCAGCTGGGACAGTGGAAACACCATATATTTT.

The V and J genes are TRBV28 and TRBJ2-1, with 7 bases lining up with TRBD1. The CDR3 has 13 amino acids. V was pared by 5 bases and J by 6 bases, with 4 bases of the junction left unmatched. Germline CDR1 MDHEN, CDR2 SYDVKM. The CDR3 loop reads CASSAQGVNEQFF. The CDR3 region has the DNA TGTGCCAGCAGTGCCCAGGGGGTCAATGAGCAGTTCTTC.

This rearrangement joins TRBV7-2 to TRBJ2-7; D not certain. From germline, CDR1 is SGHTA and CDR2 FQGNSA. Trimming stripped 5 bases from V and 0 bases from J, with 11 bases between. This CDR3 has 14 residues. The CDR3 DNA reads as TGTGCCAGCAGCCTTCTCGGGTACTCCTACGAGCAGTACTTC. Amino acid sequence: CASSLLGYSYEQYF.

This clone turned up a few times. The chain uses TRBV15 and TRBJ2-3, with D possibly being TRBD1 (6 bases). The V end was cut by 6 bases, the J end by 0 bases, with 16 bases between. Germline CDR1 LNHNV, CDR2 YYDKDF (reference sequence). The CDR3 consists of 16 residues. In nucleotides, the CDR3 is TGTGCCACCAGAGAGACAGGACAATTTAGCACAGATACGCAGTATTTT. Amino acid sequence: CATRETGQFSTDTQYF.